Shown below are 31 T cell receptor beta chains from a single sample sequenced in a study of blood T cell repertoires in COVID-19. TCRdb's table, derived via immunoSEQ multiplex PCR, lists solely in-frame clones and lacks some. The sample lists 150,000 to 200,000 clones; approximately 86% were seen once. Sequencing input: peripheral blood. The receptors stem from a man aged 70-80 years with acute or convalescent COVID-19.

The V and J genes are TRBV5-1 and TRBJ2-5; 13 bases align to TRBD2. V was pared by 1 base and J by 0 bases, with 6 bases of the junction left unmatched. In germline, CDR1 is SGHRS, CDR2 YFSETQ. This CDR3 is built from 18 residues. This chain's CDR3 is CASSLPPTSGGYQETQYF. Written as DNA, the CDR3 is TGCGCCAGCAGCTTGCCCCCGACTAGCGGGGGGTACCAAGAGACCCAGTACTTC. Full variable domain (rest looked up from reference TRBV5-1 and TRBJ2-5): KAGVTQTPRYLIKTRGQQVTLSCSPISGHRSVSWYQQTPGQGLQFLFEYFSETQRNKGNFPGRFSGRQFSNSRSEMNVSTLELGDSALYLCASSLPPTSGGYQETQYFGPGTRLLVL.

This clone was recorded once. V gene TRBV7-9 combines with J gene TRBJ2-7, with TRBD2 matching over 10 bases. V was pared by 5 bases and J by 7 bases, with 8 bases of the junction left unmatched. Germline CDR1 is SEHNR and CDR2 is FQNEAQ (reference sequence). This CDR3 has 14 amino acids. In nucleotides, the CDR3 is TGTGCCAGCAGCCTCCCCCTAGCGGGAGAAGAGCAGTACTTC. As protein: CASSLPLAGEEQYF. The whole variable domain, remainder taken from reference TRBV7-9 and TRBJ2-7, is DTGVSQNPRHKITKRGQNVTFRCDPISEHNRLYWYRQTLGQGPEFLTYFQNEAQLEKSRLLSDRFSAERPKGSFSTLEIQRTEQGDSAMYLCASSLPLAGEEQYFGPGTRLTVT.

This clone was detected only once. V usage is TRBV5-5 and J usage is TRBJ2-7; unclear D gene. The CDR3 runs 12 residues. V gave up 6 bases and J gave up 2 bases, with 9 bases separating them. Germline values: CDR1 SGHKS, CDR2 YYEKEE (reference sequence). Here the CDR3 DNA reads TGTGCCAGCACCCTCGGAGCCTACGAGCAGTACTTC. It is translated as CASTLGAYEQYF.

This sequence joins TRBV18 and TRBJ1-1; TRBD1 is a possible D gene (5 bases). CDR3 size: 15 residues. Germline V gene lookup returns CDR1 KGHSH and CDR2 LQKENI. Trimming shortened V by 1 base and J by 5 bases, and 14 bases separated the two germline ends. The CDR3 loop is CASSPLGPPGTEAFF. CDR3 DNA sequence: TGTGCCAGCTCACCACTAGGCCCCCCAGGGACTGAAGCTTTCTTT.

The CDR3 protein is CATSDWGTGGTGELFF. CDR3 nucleotides: TGTGCCACCAGTGATTGGGGGACAGGGGGCACCGGGGAGCTGTTTTTT. This chain joins TRBV24-1 and TRBJ2-2, with 11 bases matching TRBD1. Germline V gives CDR1 KGHDR, CDR2 SFDVKD. This CDR3 has 16 residues. The V and J ends lost 2 bases and 4 bases, in that order; junction bases with no gene match: 2.

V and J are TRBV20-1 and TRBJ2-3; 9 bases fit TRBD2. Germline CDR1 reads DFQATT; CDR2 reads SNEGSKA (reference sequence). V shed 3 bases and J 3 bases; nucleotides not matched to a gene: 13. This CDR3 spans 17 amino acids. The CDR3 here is CSASRVLSGSRTDTQYF. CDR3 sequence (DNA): TGCAGTGCTAGTCGGGTACTTAGCGGGAGCAGGACAGATACGCAGTATTTT.

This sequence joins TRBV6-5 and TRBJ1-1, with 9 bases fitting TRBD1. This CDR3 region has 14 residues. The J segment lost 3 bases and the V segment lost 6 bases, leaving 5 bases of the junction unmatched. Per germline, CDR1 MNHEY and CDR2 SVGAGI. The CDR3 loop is CASRTGGEDTEAFF. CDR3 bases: TGTGCCAGCAGGACAGGGGGAGAAGACACTGAAGCTTTCTTT.

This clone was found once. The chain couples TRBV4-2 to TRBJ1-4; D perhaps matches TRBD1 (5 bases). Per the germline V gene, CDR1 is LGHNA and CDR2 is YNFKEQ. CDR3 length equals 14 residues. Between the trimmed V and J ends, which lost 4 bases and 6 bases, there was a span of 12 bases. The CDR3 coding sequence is TGTGCCAGCAGCCGGGAGGGGACGGATGAAAAACTGTTTTTT. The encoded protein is CASSREGTDEKLFF.

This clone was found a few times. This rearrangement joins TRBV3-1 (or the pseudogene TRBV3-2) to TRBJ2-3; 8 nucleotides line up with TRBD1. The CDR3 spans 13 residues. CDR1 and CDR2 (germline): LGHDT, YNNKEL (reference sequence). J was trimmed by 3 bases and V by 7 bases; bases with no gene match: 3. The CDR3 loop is CASNRGDTDTQYF. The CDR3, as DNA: TGTGCCAGCAACAGGGGGGATACAGATACGCAGTATTTT.

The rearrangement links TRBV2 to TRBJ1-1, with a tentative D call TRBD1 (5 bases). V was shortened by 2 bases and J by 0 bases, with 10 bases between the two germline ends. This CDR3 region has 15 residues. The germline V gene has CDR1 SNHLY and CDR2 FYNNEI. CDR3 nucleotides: TGTGCCAGCAGTGAACGCAGGGCGGTGAACACTGAAGCTTTCTTT. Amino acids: CASSERRAVNTEAFF.

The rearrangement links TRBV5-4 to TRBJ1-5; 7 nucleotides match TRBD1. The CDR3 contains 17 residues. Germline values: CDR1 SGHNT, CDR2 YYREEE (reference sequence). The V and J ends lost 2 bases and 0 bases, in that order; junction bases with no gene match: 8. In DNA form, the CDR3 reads TGTGCCAGCAGCTTACCGGGACAGTTCTATAGCAATCAGCCCCAGCATTTT. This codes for CASSLPGQFYSNQPQHF.

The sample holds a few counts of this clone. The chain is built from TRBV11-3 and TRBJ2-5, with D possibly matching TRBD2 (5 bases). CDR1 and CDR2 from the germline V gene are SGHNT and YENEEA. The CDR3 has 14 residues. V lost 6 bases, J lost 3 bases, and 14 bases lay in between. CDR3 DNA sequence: TGTGCCAGCAGTTCCGAGAGGGCCGAAGAGACCCAGTACTTC. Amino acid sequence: CASSSERAEETQYF.

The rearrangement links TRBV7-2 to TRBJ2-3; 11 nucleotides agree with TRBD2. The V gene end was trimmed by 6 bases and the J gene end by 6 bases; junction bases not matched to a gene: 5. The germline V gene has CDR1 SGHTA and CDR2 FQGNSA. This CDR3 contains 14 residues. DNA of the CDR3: TGTGCCAGCAGACTAGCGGGGGTCGCGGATACGCAGTATTTT. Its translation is CASRLAGVADTQYF.

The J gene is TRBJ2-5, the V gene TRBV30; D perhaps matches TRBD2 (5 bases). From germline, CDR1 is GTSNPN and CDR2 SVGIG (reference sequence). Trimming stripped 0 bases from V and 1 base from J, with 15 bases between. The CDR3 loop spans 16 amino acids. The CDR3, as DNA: TGTGCCTGGAGTGTACCATTGCGAGGGTCCCAAGAGACCCAGTACTTC. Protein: CAWSVPLRGSQETQYF.

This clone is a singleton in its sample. Written as DNA, the CDR3 is TGTGCCAGCGCTGTAAGGGGGGGGACTAGTATGAAGACCCAGTACTTC. It specifies CASAVRGGTSMKTQYF. V usage is TRBV7-8 and J usage is TRBJ2-5, with 8 nucleotides matching TRBD2. Germline assignment: CDR1 SGHVS and CDR2 FQNEAQ. Trimming removed 8 bases from V and 6 bases from J; junction bases left unmatched: 17. This CDR3 is built from 16 residues.

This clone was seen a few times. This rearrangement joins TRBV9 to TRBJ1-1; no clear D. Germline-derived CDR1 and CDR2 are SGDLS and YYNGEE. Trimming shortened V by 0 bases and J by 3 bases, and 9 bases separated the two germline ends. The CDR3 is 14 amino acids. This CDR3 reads CASSVAEVYTEAFF. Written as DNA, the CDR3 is TGTGCCAGCAGCGTAGCTGAGGTATACACTGAAGCTTTCTTT. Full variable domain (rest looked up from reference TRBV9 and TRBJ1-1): DSGVTQTPKHLITATGQRVTLRCSPRSGDLSVYWYQQSLDQGLQFLIQYYNGEERAKGNILERFSAQQFPDLHSELNLSSLELGDSALYFCASSVAEVYTEAFFGQGTRLTVV.

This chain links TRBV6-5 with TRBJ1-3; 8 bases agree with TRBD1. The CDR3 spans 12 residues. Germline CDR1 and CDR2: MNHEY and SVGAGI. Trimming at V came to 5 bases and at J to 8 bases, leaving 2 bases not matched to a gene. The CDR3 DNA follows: TGTGCCAGCAGTCAGGACAGGGACACCATATATTTT. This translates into CASSQDRDTIYF.

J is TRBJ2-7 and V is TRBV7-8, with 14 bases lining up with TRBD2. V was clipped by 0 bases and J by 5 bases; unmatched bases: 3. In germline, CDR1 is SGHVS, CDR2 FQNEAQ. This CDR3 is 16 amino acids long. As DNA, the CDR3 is TGTGCCAGCAGCTTAGCGGGACTAGCGGGAGACGACGAGCAGTACTTC. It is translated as CASSLAGLAGDDEQYF.

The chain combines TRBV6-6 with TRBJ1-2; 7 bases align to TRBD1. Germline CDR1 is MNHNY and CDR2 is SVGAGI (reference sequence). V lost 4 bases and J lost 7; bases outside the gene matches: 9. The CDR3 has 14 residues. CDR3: CASSFRVGGSGYTF. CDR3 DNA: TGTGCCAGCAGTTTCCGTGTAGGGGGCTCTGGCTACACCTTC.

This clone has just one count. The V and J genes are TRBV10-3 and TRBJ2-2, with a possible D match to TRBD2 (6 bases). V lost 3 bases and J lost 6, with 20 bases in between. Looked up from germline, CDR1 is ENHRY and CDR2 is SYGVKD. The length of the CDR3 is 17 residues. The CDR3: CAISDYNDSLAAGELFF. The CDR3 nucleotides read TGTGCCATCAGTGACTACAATGACAGTTTAGCGGCCGGGGAGCTGTTTTTT.

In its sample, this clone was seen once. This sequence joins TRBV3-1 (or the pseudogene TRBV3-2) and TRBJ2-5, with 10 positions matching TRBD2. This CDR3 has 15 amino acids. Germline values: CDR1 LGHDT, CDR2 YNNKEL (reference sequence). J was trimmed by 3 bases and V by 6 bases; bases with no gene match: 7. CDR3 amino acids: CASRPRLAGEETQYF. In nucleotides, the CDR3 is TGTGCCAGCAGACCACGACTAGCGGGTGAAGAGACCCAGTACTTC.

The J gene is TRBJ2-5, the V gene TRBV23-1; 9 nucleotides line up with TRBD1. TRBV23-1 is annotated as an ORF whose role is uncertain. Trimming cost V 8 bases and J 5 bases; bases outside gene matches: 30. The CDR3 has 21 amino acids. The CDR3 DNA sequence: TGCGCCAGCGGGCGCCGAGGGACAGGGTGGAAGAATCGGATCTGGTTCGAGACCCAGTACTTC. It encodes CASGRRGTGWKNRIWFETQYF.

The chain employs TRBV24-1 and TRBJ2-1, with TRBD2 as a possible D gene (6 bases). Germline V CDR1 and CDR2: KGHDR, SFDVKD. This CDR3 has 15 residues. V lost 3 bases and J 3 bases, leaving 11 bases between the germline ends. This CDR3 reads CATSDAGRGYNEQFF. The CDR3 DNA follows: TGTGCCACCAGTGATGCGGGACGCGGCTACAATGAGCAGTTCTTC.

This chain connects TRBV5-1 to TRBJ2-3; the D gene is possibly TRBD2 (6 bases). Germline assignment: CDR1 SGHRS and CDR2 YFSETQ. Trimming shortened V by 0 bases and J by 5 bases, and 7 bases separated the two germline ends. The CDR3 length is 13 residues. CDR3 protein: CASSLAGGDTQYF. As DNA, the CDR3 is TGCGCCAGCAGCTTGGCCGGGGGAGATACGCAGTATTTT.

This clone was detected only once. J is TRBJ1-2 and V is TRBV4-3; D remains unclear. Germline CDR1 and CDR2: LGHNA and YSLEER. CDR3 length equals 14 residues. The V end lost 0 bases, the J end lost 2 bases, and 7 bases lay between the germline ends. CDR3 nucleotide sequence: TGCGCCAGCAGCCAAGAACGGAGGAACTATGGCTACACCTTC. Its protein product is CASSQERRNYGYTF.

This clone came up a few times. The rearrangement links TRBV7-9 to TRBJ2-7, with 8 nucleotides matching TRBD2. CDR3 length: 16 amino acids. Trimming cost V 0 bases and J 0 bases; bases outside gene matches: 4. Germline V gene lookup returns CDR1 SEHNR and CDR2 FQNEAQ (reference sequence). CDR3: CASSLAGRGSSYEQYF. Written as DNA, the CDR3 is TGTGCCAGCAGCTTAGCCGGGAGGGGGAGCTCCTACGAGCAGTACTTC.

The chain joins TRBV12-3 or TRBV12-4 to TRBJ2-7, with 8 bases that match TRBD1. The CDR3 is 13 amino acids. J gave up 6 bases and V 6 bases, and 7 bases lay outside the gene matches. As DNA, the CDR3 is TGTGCCAGCAGAGGACAGGGAAGGGGCGAGCAGTACTTC. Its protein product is CASRGQGRGEQYF.

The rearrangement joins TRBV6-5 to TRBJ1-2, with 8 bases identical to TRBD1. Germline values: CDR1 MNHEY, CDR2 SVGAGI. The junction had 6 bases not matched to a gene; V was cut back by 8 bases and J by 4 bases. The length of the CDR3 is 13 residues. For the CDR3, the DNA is TGTGCCAGCCAGGCACAGGGGGGCTATGGCTACACCTTC. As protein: CASQAQGGYGYTF.

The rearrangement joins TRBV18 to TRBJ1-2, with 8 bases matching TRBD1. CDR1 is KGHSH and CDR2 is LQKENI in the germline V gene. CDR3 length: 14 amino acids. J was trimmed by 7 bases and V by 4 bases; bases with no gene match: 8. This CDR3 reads CASSLPPTGGGYTF. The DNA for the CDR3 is TGTGCCAGCTCACTTCCGCCAACAGGGGGTGGCTACACCTTC.

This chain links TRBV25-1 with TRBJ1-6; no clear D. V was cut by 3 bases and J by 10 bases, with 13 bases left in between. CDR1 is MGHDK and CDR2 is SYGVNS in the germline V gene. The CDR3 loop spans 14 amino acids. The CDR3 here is CASSDRSRLSPLHF. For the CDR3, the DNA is TGTGCCAGCAGTGATAGGTCGAGGTTGTCACCCCTCCACTTT.

CDR3 sequence reads: CASSPRTSDEQFF. The CDR3 region has the DNA TGTGCCAGCTCACCCCGGACTAGTGATGAGCAGTTCTTC. The chain combines TRBV18 with TRBJ2-1, with TRBD2 matching over 7 bases. This CDR3 region has 13 residues. CDR1 and CDR2 from the germline V gene are KGHSH and LQKENI. After removal of 3 bases from V and 8 bases from J, the junction contained 4 bases not matched to a gene.